This T cell receptor (beta chain) was recovered during a study of blood T cell repertoires in COVID-19. This clone was counted once. The CDR3 has 15 residues. The ends were cut back, 5 bases at V and 4 bases at J, with 14 bases in the middle. From germline, CDR1 is MNHEY and CDR2 SMNVEV (reference sequence). Original data processing: The assay estimated nucleated cells by amplifying reference gene primers. The method was immunoSEQ multiplex PCR; TCRdb's version includes in-frame clones alone and lacks a portion of them. V, J and clone size are taken as reported in that table, and D and trimming were inferred from the DNA itself. The table has 30,000 to 35,000 clones, around 86% seen once.

The sequencing input was peripheral blood. This sequence originates from an elderly man with active COVID-19. V is TRBV27 and J is TRBJ2-2; D call uncertain. The CDR3 DNA follows: TGTGCCAGCAGTAAAGACACCTATCGCACCGGGGAGCTGTTTTTT. Translated: CASSKDTYRTGELFF.